The present T cell receptor (beta chain) was sequenced within a study of blood T cell repertoires in COVID-19. Overall study context: Nucleic acid was either cDNA or gDNA, and it came from T cells, B-cell-depleted T cells, or PBMCs.

Germline CDR1 is MNHNY and CDR2 is SVGAGI (reference sequence). CDR3 length equals 15 residues. The ends were cut back, 4 bases at V and 3 bases at J, with 13 bases in the middle. Original handling: Amplification of reference gene primers provided the estimated nucleated cell counts. This table comes from immunoSEQ multiplex PCR, and its TCRdb copy is limited to in-frame clones, with some not included. Clonal size and the V and J genes are those of that table, whereas D and trimming came from the DNA. The sample carries about 74,000 clones, 90% recorded once. The sequence was collected from a human donor in a cohort sampled during active COVID-19. The sequencing input was peripheral blood. The chain is built from TRBV6-6 and TRBJ1-5; the D gene is possibly TRBD1 (6 bases). The CDR3 sequence is CASSSSDRINQPQHF. The DNA of the CDR3 is TGTGCCAGCAGTTCCTCCGACAGGATCAATCAGCCCCAGCATTTT.